This T cell receptor beta chain was identified in a study of blood T cells in healthy people across ages. Study-wide context: About one barcoded beta molecule per two T cells came from capture by template switching.

Alongside a J-beta primer mix, a sample-barcoded 5' primer served in a second PCR lasting about 6 to 12 cycles. TCRdb called the 5' RACE reads again in MiXCR, with one record for every CDR3 protein. This sample has 1 million to 1.2 million distinct CDR3 sequences, with around two fifths found just once. The material sequenced was blood. This clonotype originated in a man younger than 35 in good health.

The CDR3 region is CASSLQGAWETQYF. The CDR3 bases are TGTGCCAGCAGCTTACAAGGAGCGTGGGAGACCCAGTACTTC. This chain connects TRBV11-2 to TRBJ2-5; no clear D. The CDR3 loop spans 14 amino acids. The germline V gene has CDR1 SGHAT and CDR2 FQNNGV. The V end lost 2 bases, the J end lost 5 bases, and 12 bases lay between the germline ends.